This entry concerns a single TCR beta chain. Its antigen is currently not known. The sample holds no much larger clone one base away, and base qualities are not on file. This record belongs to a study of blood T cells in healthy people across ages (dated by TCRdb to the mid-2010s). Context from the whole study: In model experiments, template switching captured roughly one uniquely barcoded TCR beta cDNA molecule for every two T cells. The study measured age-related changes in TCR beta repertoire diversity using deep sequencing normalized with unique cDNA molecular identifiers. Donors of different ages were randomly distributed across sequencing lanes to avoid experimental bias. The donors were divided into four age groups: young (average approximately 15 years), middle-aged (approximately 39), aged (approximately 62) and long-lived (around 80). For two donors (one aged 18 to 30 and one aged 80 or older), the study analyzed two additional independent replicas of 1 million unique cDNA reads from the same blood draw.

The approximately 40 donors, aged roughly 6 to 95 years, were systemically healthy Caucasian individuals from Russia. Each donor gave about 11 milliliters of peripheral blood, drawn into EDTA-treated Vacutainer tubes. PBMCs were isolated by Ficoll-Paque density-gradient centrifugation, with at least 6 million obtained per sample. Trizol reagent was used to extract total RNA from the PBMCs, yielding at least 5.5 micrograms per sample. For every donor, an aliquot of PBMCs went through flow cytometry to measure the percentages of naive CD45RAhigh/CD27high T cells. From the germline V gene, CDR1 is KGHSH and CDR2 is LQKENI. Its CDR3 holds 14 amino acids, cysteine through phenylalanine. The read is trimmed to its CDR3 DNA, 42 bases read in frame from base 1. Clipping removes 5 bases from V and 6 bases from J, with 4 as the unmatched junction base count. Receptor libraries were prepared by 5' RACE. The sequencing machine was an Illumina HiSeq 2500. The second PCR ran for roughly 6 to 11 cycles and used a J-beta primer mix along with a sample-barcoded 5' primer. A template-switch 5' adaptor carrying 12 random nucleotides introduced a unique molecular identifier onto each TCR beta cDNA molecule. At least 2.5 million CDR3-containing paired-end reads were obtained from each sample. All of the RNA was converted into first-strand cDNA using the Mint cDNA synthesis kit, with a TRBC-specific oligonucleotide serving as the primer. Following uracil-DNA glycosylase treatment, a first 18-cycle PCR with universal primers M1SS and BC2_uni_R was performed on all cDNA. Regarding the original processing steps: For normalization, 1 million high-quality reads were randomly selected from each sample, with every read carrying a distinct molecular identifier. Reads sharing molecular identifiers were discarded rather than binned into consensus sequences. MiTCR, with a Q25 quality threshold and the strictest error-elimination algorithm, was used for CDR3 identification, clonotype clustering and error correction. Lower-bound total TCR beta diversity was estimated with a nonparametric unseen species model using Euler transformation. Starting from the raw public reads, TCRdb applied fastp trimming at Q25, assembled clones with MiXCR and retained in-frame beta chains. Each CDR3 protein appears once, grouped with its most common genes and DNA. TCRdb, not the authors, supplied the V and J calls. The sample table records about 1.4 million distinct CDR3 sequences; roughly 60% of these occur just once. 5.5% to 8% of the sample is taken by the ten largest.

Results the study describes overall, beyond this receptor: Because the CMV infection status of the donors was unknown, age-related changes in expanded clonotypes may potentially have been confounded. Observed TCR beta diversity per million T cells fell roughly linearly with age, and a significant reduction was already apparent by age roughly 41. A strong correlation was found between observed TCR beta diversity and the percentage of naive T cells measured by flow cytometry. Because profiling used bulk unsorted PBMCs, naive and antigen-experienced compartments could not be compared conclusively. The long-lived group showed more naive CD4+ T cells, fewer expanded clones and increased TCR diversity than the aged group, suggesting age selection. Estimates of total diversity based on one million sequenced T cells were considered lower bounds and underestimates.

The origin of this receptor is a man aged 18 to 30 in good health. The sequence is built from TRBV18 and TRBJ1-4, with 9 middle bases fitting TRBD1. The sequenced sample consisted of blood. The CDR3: CASSFDRGDEKLFF. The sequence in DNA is TGTGCCAGCTCATTCGACAGGGGGGATGAAAAACTGTTTTTT.